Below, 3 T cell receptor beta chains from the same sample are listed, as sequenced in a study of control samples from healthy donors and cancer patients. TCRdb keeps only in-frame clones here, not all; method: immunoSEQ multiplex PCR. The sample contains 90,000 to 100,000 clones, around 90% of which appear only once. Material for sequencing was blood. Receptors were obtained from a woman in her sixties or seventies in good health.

CDR3: CASSFRGQGLLEQYF. CDR3 bases: TGTGCCAGCAGTTTCCGTGGACAGGGCCTCCTGGAGCAGTACTTC. The chain has TRBV27 and TRBJ2-7; TRBD1 matches at 8 bases. J was trimmed by 7 bases and V by 3 bases; bases with no gene match: 11. Per germline, CDR1 MNHEY and CDR2 SMNVEV (reference sequence). This CDR3 is 15 amino acids long.

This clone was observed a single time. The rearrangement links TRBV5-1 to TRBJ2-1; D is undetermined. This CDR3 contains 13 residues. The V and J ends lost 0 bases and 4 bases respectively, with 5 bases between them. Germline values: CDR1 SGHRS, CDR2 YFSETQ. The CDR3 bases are TGCGCCAGCAGCTTGGAGGTGTACAATGAGCAGTTCTTC. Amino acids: CASSLEVYNEQFF. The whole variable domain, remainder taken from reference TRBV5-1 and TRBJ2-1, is KAGVTQTPRYLIKTRGQQVTLSCSPISGHRSVSWYQQTPGQGLQFLFEYFSETQRNKGNFPGRFSGRQFSNSRSEMNVSTLELGDSALYLCASSLEVYNEQFFGPGTRLTVL.

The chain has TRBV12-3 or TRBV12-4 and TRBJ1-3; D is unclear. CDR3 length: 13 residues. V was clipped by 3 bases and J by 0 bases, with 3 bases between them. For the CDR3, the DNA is TGTGCCAGCAGTTTCCTCTCTGGAAACACCATATATTTT. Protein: CASSFLSGNTIYF.